This T cell receptor (beta chain) is drawn from a study of shared clonotypes between healthy human individuals. A remark on this clone: Its antigen is currently unknown.

General study findings and limits: It was observed that roughly 5% of naive CD4 clonotypes were shared across a few donors.

TCRdb's copy holds only in-frame clones and misses some; the assay was immunoSEQ multiplex PCR. The sample holds a few hundred thousand clones, around 87% seen once. This CDR3 contains 12 residues. The V gene lost 4 bases and the J gene lost 4 bases, with 4 bases spanning the gap. Germline assignment: CDR1 LNHNV and CDR2 YYDKDF (reference sequence). The source material was memory CD8+ T cells sorted from blood. Subset defined: CD45RO+ cells pooled with CCR7-negative TemRA cells. The V call is TRBV15, the J call TRBJ2-2; no reliable D call. This sequence was found in a man aged 18 to 30 in good health. The CDR3 region is CATSTSTGELFF. The CDR3 DNA is TGTGCCACCAGCACTTCCACCGGGGAGCTGTTTTTT.